This paragraph reports one T cell receptor (beta chain). Antigen specificity is unknown. This CDR3 is built from 13 residues. Per the germline V gene, CDR1 is MNHNS and CDR2 is SASEGT. Trimming shortened V by 6 bases and J by 4 bases, and 12 bases separated the two germline ends. The data stem from a study of cytomegalovirus exposure and HLA in healthy donors. General study results and limits: In an earlier analysis, about 87% or about 30%: the productive usage of most TCR beta V segments. A later look showed TCR association rates differing by HLA locus, highest for DRB1 and lowest for HLA-C. The HLA-A and HLA-B alleles of most subjects were reportedly predicted accurately from TCR beta sequences.

Use of 60 Vbeta and 13 Jbeta primers characterized the PCR. The method was immunoSEQ multiplex PCR; TCRdb's version includes in-frame clones alone and lacks a portion of them. The table has 180,000 or so clones, roughly 74% seen once; the top ten hold roughly 8.2%. The sequence was obtained from a woman between 35 and 50 years old in good health and CMV-seropositive. V is TRBV6-1 and J is TRBJ1-2; D is unresolved. The specimen was PBMCs. The DNA of the CDR3 is TGTGCCAGCAGCCAACAAGATACCTATGGCTACACCTTC. It encodes CASSQQDTYGYTF.